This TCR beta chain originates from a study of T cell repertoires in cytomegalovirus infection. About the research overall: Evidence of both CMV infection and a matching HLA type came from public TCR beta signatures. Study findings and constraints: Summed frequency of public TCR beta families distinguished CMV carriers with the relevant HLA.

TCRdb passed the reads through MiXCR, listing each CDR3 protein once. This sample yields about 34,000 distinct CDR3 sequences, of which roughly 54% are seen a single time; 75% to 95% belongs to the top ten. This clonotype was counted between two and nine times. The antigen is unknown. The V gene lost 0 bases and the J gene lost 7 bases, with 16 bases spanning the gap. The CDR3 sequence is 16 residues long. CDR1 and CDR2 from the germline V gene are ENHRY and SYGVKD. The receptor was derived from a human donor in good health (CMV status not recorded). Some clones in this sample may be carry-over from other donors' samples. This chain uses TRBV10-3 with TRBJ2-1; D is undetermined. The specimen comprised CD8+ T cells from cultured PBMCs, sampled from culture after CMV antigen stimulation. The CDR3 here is CAISESNSYYPNEQFF. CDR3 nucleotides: TGTGCCATCAGTGAGTCGAACAGCTACTACCCAAATGAGCAGTTCTTC.